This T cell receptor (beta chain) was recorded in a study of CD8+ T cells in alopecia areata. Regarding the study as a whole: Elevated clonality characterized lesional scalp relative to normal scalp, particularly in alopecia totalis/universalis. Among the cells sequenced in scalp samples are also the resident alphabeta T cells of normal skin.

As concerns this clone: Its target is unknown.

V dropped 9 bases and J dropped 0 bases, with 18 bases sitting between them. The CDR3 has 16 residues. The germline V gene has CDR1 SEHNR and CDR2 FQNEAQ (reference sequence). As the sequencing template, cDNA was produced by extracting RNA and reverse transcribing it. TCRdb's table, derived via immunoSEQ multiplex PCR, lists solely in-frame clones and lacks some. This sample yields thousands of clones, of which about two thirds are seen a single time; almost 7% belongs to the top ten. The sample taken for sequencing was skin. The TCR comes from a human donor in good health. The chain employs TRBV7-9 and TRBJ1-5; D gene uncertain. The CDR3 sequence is CARAARSSDSNQPQHF. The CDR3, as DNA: TGTGCCAGAGCAGCGCGTTCCTCCGATAGCAATCAGCCCCAGCATTTT. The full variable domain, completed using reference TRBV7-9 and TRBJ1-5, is DTGVSQNPRHKITKRGQNVTFRCDPISEHNRLYWYRQTLGQGPEFLTYFQNEAQLEKSRLLSDRFSAERPKGSFSTLEIQRTEQGDSAMYLCARAARSSDSNQPQHFGDGTRLSIL.